What follows are 26 T cell receptor beta chains derived from one specimen sequenced in a study of human T cells and chemical hapten exposure. TCRdb reprocessed the RACE reads with MiXCR, giving one entry per CDR3 protein. The top ten hold 10% to 13% of the sample, which has 80,000 to 100,000 distinct CDR3 sequences, 27% seen once. Time point in this sample: patch test 3, about 24 weeks after DPC sensitization. Treatment of the sample: therapeutic diphenylcyclopropenone sensitization with weekly scalp DPC. The specimen was whole blood, collected in connection with sensitization to the hapten diphenylcyclopropenone (DPC). These receptors were taken from a man aged 35-49 years with alopecia areata. Some clones in this sample may be carry-over from other donors' samples.

This chain links TRBV2 with TRBJ2-3; no definite D call. This CDR3 region has 13 residues. Germline V gene sequence: CDR1 SNHLY, CDR2 FYNNEI. V lost 4 bases to trimming and J lost 3 bases, with 8 bases between them. The CDR3 region is CASSAQRTDTQYF. In DNA, the CDR3 is TGTGCCAGCAGTGCACAGAGGACAGATACGCAGTATTTT.

The rearrangement joins TRBV18 to TRBJ1-2, with D possibly TRBD1 on 5 matching bases. The CDR3 covers 15 residues. Germline values: CDR1 KGHSH, CDR2 LQKENI. V was shortened by 3 bases and J by 3 bases, with 14 bases between the two germline ends. Here the CDR3 DNA reads TGTGCCAGCTCACCTGCCGACAGCCACTACTATGGCTACACCTTC. This encodes CASSPADSHYYGYTF.

This clonotype was found a few times. Here the CDR3 DNA reads TGCGCCAGCAGCTTGGATGGGGGTTGGAATTCACCCCTCCACTTT. As protein: CASSLDGGWNSPLHF. The genes are TRBV5-1 and TRBJ1-6, with a possible D match to TRBD1 (5 bases). Germline V gives CDR1 SGHRS, CDR2 YFSETQ. With 0 bases removed from V and 7 bases from J, the gap between germline ends came to 11 bases. The CDR3 extends over 15 amino acids.

The rearrangement joins TRBV28 to TRBJ2-3, with D possibly being TRBD1 (5 bases). The CDR3 has 15 amino acids. The germline gives CDR1 MDHEN, CDR2 SYDVKM. V lost 3 bases and J lost 3, with 13 bases in between. The CDR3, as DNA: TGTGCCAGCAGTTTCCTTGAATACAGGACAGATACGCAGTATTTT. Translated: CASSFLEYRTDTQYF.

The chain combines TRBV18 with TRBJ2-5; D gene uncertain. Trimming removed 1 base from V and 4 bases from J, with 7 bases in between. This CDR3 has 13 residues. Germline V CDR1 and CDR2: KGHSH, LQKENI. The CDR3 region has the DNA TGTGCCAGCTCACCACAAAAAAGAGAGACCCAGTACTTC. Its protein is CASSPQKRETQYF.

The chain has TRBV18 and TRBJ2-3; the D is unclear. CDR1 is KGHSH, CDR2 LQKENI, per germline. V was shortened by 2 bases and J by 2 bases, with 8 bases between the two germline ends. The CDR3 runs to 14 residues. The CDR3 protein is CASSPNRNTDTQYF. Here the CDR3 DNA reads TGTGCCAGCTCACCAAACAGAAACACAGATACGCAGTATTTT. Drawing the rest from reference TRBV18 and TRBJ2-3, the complete variable domain is NAGVMQNPRHLVRRRGQEARLRCSPMKGHSHVYWYRQLPEEGLKFMVYLQKENIIDESGMPKERFSAEFPKEGPSILRIQQVVRGDSAAYFCASSPNRNTDTQYFGPGTRLTVL.

This clonotype was counted a few times. The V gene is TRBV29-1, the J gene TRBJ1-2, with D maybe TRBD1 (5 bases). This CDR3 is built from 14 residues. The V end was cut by 1 base, the J end by 8 bases, with 17 bases between. Germline V gene data show CDR1 as SQVTM and CDR2 as ANQGSEA. CDR3 sequence (DNA): TGCAGCGTTGAAGGGGCAAGGGGCGCGGCCGGCTACACCTTC. As protein: CSVEGARGAAGYTF.

There are many counts of this clonotype. CDR3 residues: CASSSIGAGGYLYNEQFF. CDR3 nucleotides: TGTGCCAGCAGCTCGATAGGAGCGGGAGGTTACCTCTACAATGAGCAGTTCTTC. The chain recombines TRBV7-2 with TRBJ2-1, with TRBD2 matching over 9 bases. This CDR3 is 18 amino acids long. From germline, CDR1 is SGHTA and CDR2 FQGNSA. With V trimmed by 4 bases and J by 3 bases, 13 bases remained unmatched.

The rearrangement links TRBV12-3 or TRBV12-4 to TRBJ2-1; TRBD2 is a possible D gene (6 bases). This CDR3 has 15 amino acids. Trimming shortened V by 4 bases and J by 4 bases, and 14 bases separated the two germline ends. The DNA of the CDR3 is TGTGCCAGCAGTTCGGGACTTTCGTGTTACAATGAGCAGTTCTTC. It translates to CASSSGLSCYNEQFF.

The J gene is TRBJ1-6, the V gene TRBV15; no clear D gene. Trimming took 5 bases from V and 9 from J, leaving 14 bases between them. Germline V gene data show CDR1 as LNHNV and CDR2 as YYDKDF (reference sequence). The CDR3 is 14 amino acids. The CDR3 nucleotides read TGTGCCACCAGCCCGAGGAGGAACGGTTCACCCCTCCACTTT. It yields the protein CATSPRRNGSPLHF. The full variable domain, completed using reference TRBV15 and TRBJ1-6, is DAMVIQNPRYQVTQFGKPVTLSCSQTLNHNVMYWYQQKSSQAPKLLFHYYDKDFNNEADTPDNFQSRRPNTSFCFLDIRSPGLGDTAMYLCATSPRRNGSPLHFGNGTRLTVT.

The chain joins TRBV9 to TRBJ1-1; no clear D gene. The CDR3 length is 16 residues. Germline CDR1 reads SGDLS; CDR2 reads YYNGEE. The V end lost 0 bases, the J end lost 0 bases, and 12 bases lay between the germline ends. The CDR3 is CASSVGTELMNTEAFF. The CDR3 DNA reads TGTGCCAGCAGCGTAGGAACGGAGCTCATGAACACTGAAGCTTTCTTT.

The genes are TRBV5-1 and TRBJ2-3; 8 bases agree with TRBD1. The germline gives CDR1 SGHRS, CDR2 YFSETQ. The CDR3 covers 17 residues. V lost 2 bases and J lost 3; bases outside the gene matches: 11. The CDR3 loop reads CASSFGSLDRATDTQYF. The CDR3 region has the DNA TGCGCCAGCAGCTTTGGAAGTCTGGACAGGGCTACAGATACGCAGTATTTT.

The rearrangement links TRBV2 to TRBJ2-1; D gene unclear. V was shortened by 5 bases and J by 7 bases, with 15 bases between the two germline ends. The CDR3 length is 14 residues. Germline CDR1 and CDR2: SNHLY and FYNNEI. CDR3 in DNA: TGTGCCAGCAGTAGCTACTTGCTAGGGAATGAGCAGTTCTTC. It encodes CASSSYLLGNEQFF.

This clonotype was recorded at least ten times. The rearrangement joins TRBV27 to TRBJ1-3; D perhaps matches TRBD1 (6 bases). The germline CDR1 and CDR2 sequences are MNHEY and SMNVEV (reference sequence). Trimming stripped 2 bases from V and 0 bases from J, with 8 bases between. This CDR3 is 15 amino acids long. CDR3 DNA sequence: TGTGCCAGCAGTTTAGGGGGGGCCTCTGGAAACACCATATATTTT. Translation: CASSLGGASGNTIYF.

The V and J genes are TRBV6-5 and TRBJ2-7, with 10 bases lining up with TRBD2. The CDR3 sequence is 15 residues long. V lost 6 bases and J lost 1; bases outside the gene matches: 6. Germline-derived CDR1 and CDR2 are MNHEY and SVGAGI. The CDR3 DNA follows: TGTGCCAGCAGCGAGAGGACTAGCGGTTCCTACGAGCAGTACTTC. Its protein product is CASSERTSGSYEQYF.

This chain joins TRBV6-6 and TRBJ2-7; D unresolved. The CDR3 is 14 amino acids. The V gene's germline CDR1 is MNHNY and CDR2 SVGAGI (reference sequence). The ends were cut back, 0 bases at V and 5 bases at J, with 11 bases in the middle. The CDR3 DNA reads TGTGCCAGCAGTTACTCCGGGCCTCCCGACGAGCAGTACTTC. It specifies CASSYSGPPDEQYF.

The chain is built from TRBV3-1 and TRBJ2-7; a possible D gene is TRBD2 (5 bases). With 3 bases removed from V and 5 bases from J, the gap between germline ends came to 8 bases. The CDR3 loop spans 12 amino acids. Germline loops: CDR1 LGHDT, CDR2 YNNKEL (reference sequence). Here the CDR3 DNA reads TGTGCCAGCAGCCAGGGAGAGGACGAGCAGTACTTC. Translation gives CASSQGEDEQYF.

This chain links TRBV12-3 or TRBV12-4 with TRBJ2-7, with TRBD1 matching 10 bases. With V trimmed by 5 bases and J by 2 bases, 6 bases remained unmatched. The CDR3 runs 15 residues. This CDR3 is CASSRTGGKTYEQYF. The CDR3 DNA is TGTGCCAGCAGTCGGACAGGGGGAAAAACCTACGAGCAGTACTTC.

This rearrangement joins TRBV20-1 to TRBJ2-7; 7 nucleotides agree with TRBD2. Trimming cost V 5 bases and J 0 bases; bases outside gene matches: 4. In germline, CDR1 is DFQATT, CDR2 SNEGSKA (reference sequence). The CDR3 extends over 13 amino acids. The CDR3 sequence: CSARGGSSYEQYF. For the CDR3, the DNA is TGCAGTGCTCGCGGGGGAAGCTCCTACGAGCAGTACTTC.

The J gene is TRBJ1-3, the V gene TRBV28, with a possible D match to TRBD1 (5 bases). V shed 6 bases and J shed 1 base, with 13 bases lying between them. Germline V CDR1 and CDR2: MDHEN, SYDVKM. This CDR3 spans 15 amino acids. CDR3 in amino acids: CASRVPGRSGNTIYF. Written as DNA, the CDR3 is TGTGCCAGCAGGGTCCCAGGGAGATCTGGAAACACCATATATTTT.

The sample holds many counts of this clonotype. The rearrangement uses TRBV18 and TRBJ2-6, with TRBD1 matching over 9 bases. The CDR3 has 20 amino acids. Germline CDR1 and CDR2: KGHSH and LQKENI. Germline trimming cut 5 bases from V and 1 base from J; bases unmatched to any gene: 15. The CDR3 nucleotides are TGTGCCAGCTCATCGGTAGGACCGGGACAGGGAGGATCTGGGGCCAACGTCCTGACTTTC. This gives the protein CASSSVGPGQGGSGANVLTF.

The chain is built from TRBV5-5 and TRBJ2-7, with no clear D. Looked up from germline, CDR1 is SGHKS and CDR2 is YYEKEE (reference sequence). The V and J ends lost 3 bases and 3 bases respectively, with 4 bases between them. This CDR3 is built from 11 residues. CDR3 nucleotide sequence: TGTGCCAGCAGCTGGTTCTACGAGCAGTACTTC. Protein product: CASSWFYEQYF.

This clonotype was recorded a few times. The rearrangement uses TRBV20-1 and TRBJ2-7; TRBD2 matches 8 bases. Trimming cost V 0 bases and J 4 bases; bases outside gene matches: 17. The CDR3 covers 18 residues. Per the germline V gene, CDR1 is DFQATT and CDR2 is SNEGSKA (reference sequence). Here the CDR3 reads CSARDPSSTSGLSYEQYF. The CDR3 bases are TGCAGTGCTAGAGATCCGTCCTCTACTAGCGGATTATCATACGAGCAGTACTTC.

V is TRBV27 and J is TRBJ2-7; the match to TRBD1 covers 9 bases. V shed 6 bases and J 4 bases; nucleotides not matched to a gene: 13. This CDR3 has 16 residues. Germline V gene sequence: CDR1 MNHEY, CDR2 SMNVEV (reference sequence). The CDR3 loop is CASRDSPGQGPYEQYF. The CDR3 nucleotides read TGTGCCAGCAGAGATTCACCGGGACAGGGACCTTACGAGCAGTACTTC.

V is TRBV11-2 and J is TRBJ2-3, with TRBD2 matching 10 bases. The germline gives CDR1 SGHAT, CDR2 FQNNGV. Germline trimming cut 3 bases from V and 2 bases from J; bases unmatched to any gene: 5. The CDR3 totals 16 residues. This CDR3 is CASSFTTSGATDTQYF. CDR3 coding DNA: TGTGCCAGCAGCTTTACTACTAGCGGGGCCACAGATACGCAGTATTTT.

The genes are TRBV6-5 and TRBJ1-5, with D unclear. CDR1 and CDR2 from the germline V gene are MNHEY and SVGAGI. The CDR3 sequence is 16 residues long. Trimming removed 5 bases from V and 3 bases from J, with 17 bases in between. As DNA, the CDR3 is TGTGCCAGCAGTCCCAAGTCTGGGCCCTACAATCAGCCCCAGCATTTT. Its translation is CASSPKSGPYNQPQHF.